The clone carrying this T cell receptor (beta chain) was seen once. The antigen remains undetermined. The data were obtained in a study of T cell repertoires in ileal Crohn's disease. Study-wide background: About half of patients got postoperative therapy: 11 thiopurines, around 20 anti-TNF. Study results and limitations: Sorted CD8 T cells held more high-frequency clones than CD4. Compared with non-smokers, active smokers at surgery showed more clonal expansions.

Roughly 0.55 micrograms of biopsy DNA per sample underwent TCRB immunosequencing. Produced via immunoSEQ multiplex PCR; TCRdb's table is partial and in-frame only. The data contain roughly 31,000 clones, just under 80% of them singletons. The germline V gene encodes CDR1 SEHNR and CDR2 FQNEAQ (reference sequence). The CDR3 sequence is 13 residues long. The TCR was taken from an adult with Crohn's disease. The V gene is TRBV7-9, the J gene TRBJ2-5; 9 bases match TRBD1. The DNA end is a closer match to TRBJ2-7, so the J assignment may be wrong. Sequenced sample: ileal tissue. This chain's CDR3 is CANRDRVNNEQYF. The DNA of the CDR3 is TGTGCCAACCGGGACAGGGTAAACAACGAGCAGTACTTC.